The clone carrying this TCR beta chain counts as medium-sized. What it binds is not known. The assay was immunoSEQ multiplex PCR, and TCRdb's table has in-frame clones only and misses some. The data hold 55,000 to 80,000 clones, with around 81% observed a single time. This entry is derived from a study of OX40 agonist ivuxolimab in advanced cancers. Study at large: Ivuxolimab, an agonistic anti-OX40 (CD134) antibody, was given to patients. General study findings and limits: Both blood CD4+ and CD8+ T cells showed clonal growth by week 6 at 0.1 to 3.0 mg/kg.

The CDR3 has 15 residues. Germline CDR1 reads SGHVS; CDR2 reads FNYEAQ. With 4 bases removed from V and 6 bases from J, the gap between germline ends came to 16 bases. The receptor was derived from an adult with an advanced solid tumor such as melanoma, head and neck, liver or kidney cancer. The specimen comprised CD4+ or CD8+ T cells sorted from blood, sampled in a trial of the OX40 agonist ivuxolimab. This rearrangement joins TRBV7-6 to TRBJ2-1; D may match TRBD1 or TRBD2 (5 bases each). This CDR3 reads CASSSGRGISNEQFF. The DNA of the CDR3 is TGTGCCAGCAGCTCAGGGAGAGGGATTAGCAATGAGCAGTTCTTC.